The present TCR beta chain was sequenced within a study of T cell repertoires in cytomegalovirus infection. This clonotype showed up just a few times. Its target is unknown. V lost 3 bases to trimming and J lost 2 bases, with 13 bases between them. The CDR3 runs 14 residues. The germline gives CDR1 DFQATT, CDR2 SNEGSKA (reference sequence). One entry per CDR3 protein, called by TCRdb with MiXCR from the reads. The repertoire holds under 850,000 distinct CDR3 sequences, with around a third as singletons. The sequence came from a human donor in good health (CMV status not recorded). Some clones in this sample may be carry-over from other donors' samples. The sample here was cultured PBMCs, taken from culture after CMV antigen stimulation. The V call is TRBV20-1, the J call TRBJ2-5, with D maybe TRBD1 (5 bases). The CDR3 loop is CSARSRVLQETQYF. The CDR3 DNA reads TGCAGTGCTAGGAGCAGGGTCTTACAAGAGACCCAGTACTTC.